One and the same sample provided the 22 T cell receptor beta chains below, sequenced in a study of human T cells and chemical hapten exposure. Via MiXCR, TCRdb re-called the RACE reads, giving one row per CDR3 protein. This table holds roughly 380,000 distinct CDR3 sequences, more than 4.5% found once. Sample time point: pre-sensitization, week 0. Treatment reported: therapeutic diphenylcyclopropenone sensitization with weekly scalp DPC. The material was whole blood, obtained in connection with sensitization to the hapten diphenylcyclopropenone (DPC). These receptor sequences come from a woman between 45 and 65 years old with alopecia areata. Some clones in this sample may be carry-over from other donors' samples.

This clonotype showed up many times. The J gene is TRBJ2-1, the V gene TRBV6-1; 7 bases map to TRBD1. CDR3 size: 17 residues. CDR1 is MNHNS, CDR2 SASEGT, per germline. The junction had 6 bases not matched to a gene; V was cut back by 1 base and J by 0 bases. CDR3 residues: CASSEVVRGSSYNEQFF. The CDR3 nucleotides are TGTGCCAGCAGTGAAGTTGTCAGGGGGTCCTCCTACAATGAGCAGTTCTTC.

This clonotype was observed a handful of times. The CDR3 DNA is TGTGCCAGCAGTTCCAACTACAAATACAATGAGCAGTTCTTC. This encodes CASSSNYKYNEQFF. The chain recombines TRBV28 with TRBJ2-1; D not certain. This CDR3 has 14 residues. V was trimmed by 4 bases and J by 4 bases, leaving 11 bases between them. Per the germline V gene, CDR1 is MDHEN and CDR2 is SYDVKM.

The rearrangement links TRBV28 to TRBJ1-5; 7 positions match TRBD1. Germline V lookup: CDR1 MDHEN, CDR2 SYDVKM. The CDR3 runs to 16 residues. The V gene end was trimmed by 4 bases and the J gene end by 1 base; junction bases not matched to a gene: 7. CDR3 region: CASSSEQGTSNQPQHF. The CDR3 region has the DNA TGTGCCAGCAGTTCAGAACAGGGGACGAGCAATCAGCCCCAGCATTTT.

This clonotype was detected ten times or more. This chain links TRBV2 with TRBJ1-5, with D uncertain. Germline-derived CDR1 and CDR2 are SNHLY and FYNNEI. V was trimmed by 6 bases and J by 1 base, leaving 10 bases between them. The CDR3 is made up of 14 amino acids. The CDR3 nucleotides are TGTGCCAGCAGAGTAGGGATGAGCAATCAGCCCCAGCATTTT. This gives the protein CASRVGMSNQPQHF.

The V call is TRBV12-3 or TRBV12-4, the J call TRBJ2-4; no clear D. The length of the CDR3 is 13 residues. V lost 3 bases and J 4 bases, leaving 7 bases between the germline ends. CDR3 bases: TGTGCCAGCAGTTTGCGAAGAAAAAACATTCAGTACTTC. The encoded protein is CASSLRRKNIQYF.

In its sample, this clonotype was seen a few times. This rearrangement joins TRBV2 to TRBJ1-5, with 8 bases identical to TRBD1. The CDR3 has 12 residues. Germline V lookup: CDR1 SNHLY, CDR2 FYNNEI. Trimming at V came to 6 bases and at J to 6 bases, leaving 1 base not matched to a gene. CDR3 loop: CASSGQGQPQHF. CDR3 DNA sequence: TGTGCCAGCAGCGGACAGGGTCAGCCCCAGCATTTT.

This clonotype was observed a handful of times. The chain recombines TRBV12-3 or TRBV12-4 with TRBJ2-5, with a weak D call TRBD2 (6 bases). Trimming took 7 bases from V and 6 from J, leaving 18 bases between them. The CDR3 length is 14 residues. The CDR3 DNA reads TGTGCCAGCAAACAGGCCGGAGGGGAGAAGACCCAGTACTTC. Translation gives CASKQAGGEKTQYF.

This clonotype occurred a few times. This chain joins TRBV28 and TRBJ2-3, with D maybe TRBD2 (6 bases). This CDR3 comprises 14 residues. V dropped 7 bases and J dropped 2 bases, with 13 bases sitting between them. Germline V CDR1 and CDR2: MDHEN, SYDVKM. The CDR3 nucleotides read TGTGCCAGCAACTTGGGGGGTTCCACAGATACGCAGTATTTT. This encodes CASNLGGSTDTQYF.

The rearrangement links TRBV2 to TRBJ2-5; maybe TRBD1 (5 bases). This CDR3 comprises 13 residues. The germline V gene has CDR1 SNHLY and CDR2 FYNNEI. V lost 4 bases, J lost 7 bases, and 13 bases lay in between. CDR3 sequence reads: CASSADRTGTQYF. CDR3 coding DNA: TGTGCCAGCAGTGCCGACAGAACAGGGACCCAGTACTTC.

This rearrangement joins TRBV24-1 to TRBJ2-3; 7 bases agree with TRBD1. J lost 5 bases, V lost 4 bases, and 5 bases had no gene match. There are 14 residues in the CDR3. From germline, CDR1 is KGHDR and CDR2 SFDVKD. The CDR3 region has the DNA TGTGCCACCAGTGACTGGGGACAGAGAGATACGCAGTATTTT. Translation: CATSDWGQRDTQYF.

This clonotype was counted ten times or more. This chain links TRBV28 with TRBJ2-1, with 8 bases matching TRBD1. CDR3 size: 14 residues. Per germline, CDR1 MDHEN and CDR2 SYDVKM. The V gene end was trimmed by 5 bases and the J gene end by 7 bases; junction bases not matched to a gene: 7. The DNA of the CDR3 is TGTGCCAGCAGTGCAGGGGGCGCTGAGAATGAGCAGTTCTTC. The encoded protein is CASSAGGAENEQFF.

This clonotype was counted a few times. This chain uses TRBV6-1 with TRBJ2-7; perhaps TRBD1 as D (5 bases). V was cut by 10 bases and J by 2 bases, with 15 bases left in between. Germline V CDR1 and CDR2: MNHNS, SASEGT. The CDR3 sequence is 13 residues long. In DNA form, the CDR3 reads TGTGCCACCAGGGCGCCACCCACCTACGAGCAGTACTTC. Its translation is CATRAPPTYEQYF.

This chain links TRBV21-1 with TRBJ1-2. TRBV21-1 is a pseudogene locus. This CDR3 has 14 residues. CDR3 nucleotide sequence: TGTGCCAGCAGCTGCGGGAGGAATAACTATGGCTACACCTTC. Protein product: CASSCGRNNYGYTF.

The chain joins TRBV7-9 to TRBJ2-2; no firm D call. This CDR3 has 13 residues. Trimming left V 5 bases short and J 7 bases short, with 11 bases between. Looked up from germline, CDR1 is SEHNR and CDR2 is FQNEAQ (reference sequence). The CDR3 DNA follows: TGTGCCAGCAGCCTTGGATATGGCGGGGAGCTGTTTTTT. It encodes CASSLGYGGELFF.

This clonotype was recorded a few times. This chain connects TRBV29-1 to TRBJ2-1; perhaps TRBD2 as D (6 bases). Germline lookup yields CDR1 SQVTM and CDR2 ANQGSEA. V shed 8 bases and J shed 0 bases, with 14 bases lying between them. The length of the CDR3 is 14 residues. The CDR3 loop reads CSFRGSLSYNEQFF. The CDR3 DNA sequence: TGCAGCTTCCGGGGGAGCCTCTCCTACAATGAGCAGTTCTTC.

There are many counts of this clonotype. The CDR3 DNA reads as TGCAGCGTGATACAGGGAAATGAAAAACTGTTTTTT. Its translation: CSVIQGNEKLFF. This sequence joins TRBV29-1 and TRBJ1-4; D is perhaps TRBD1 (6 bases). The V gene's germline CDR1 is SQVTM and CDR2 ANQGSEA. V lost 6 bases to trimming and J lost 5 bases, with 10 bases between them. There are 12 residues in the CDR3.

The chain uses TRBV3-1 and TRBJ2-3, with 8 bases that match TRBD1. There are 16 residues in the CDR3. V lost 4 bases, J lost 1 base, and 7 bases stayed unmatched. Germline lookup yields CDR1 LGHDT and CDR2 YNNKEL (reference sequence). The CDR3 DNA is TGTGCCAGCAGCCGACCTCAGGGGGCTGGCACAGATACGCAGTATTTT. This translates into CASSRPQGAGTDTQYF.

This clonotype was counted ten times or more. The chain uses TRBV7-9 and TRBJ2-3; D not certain. Germline CDR1 reads SEHNR; CDR2 reads FQNEAQ (reference sequence). This CDR3 has 13 residues. Trimming took 7 bases from V and 5 from J, leaving 13 bases between them. The CDR3 loop reads CASTRTPEDTQYF. CDR3 nucleotide sequence: TGTGCCAGCACCCGAACGCCGGAAGATACGCAGTATTTT.

This clonotype was seen many times. J is TRBJ2-3 and V is TRBV12-3 or TRBV12-4, with 7 bases fitting TRBD2. The CDR3 length is 14 residues. Unmatched junction bases numbered 1, after V lost 0 bases and J lost 4 bases. The CDR3 region is CASSLAGGSDTQYF. The CDR3 DNA is TGTGCCAGCAGTTTAGCGGGAGGGTCAGATACGCAGTATTTT.

Many counts were recorded for this clonotype. This chain links TRBV6-6 with TRBJ2-5; 8 bases line up with TRBD2. The V and J ends lost 11 bases and 5 bases, in that order; junction bases with no gene match: 7. The CDR3 is made up of 12 amino acids. CDR1 is MNHNY, CDR2 SVGAGI, per germline (reference sequence). This chain's CDR3 is CAARGRKETQYF. DNA of the CDR3: TGTGCCGCCCGCGGGAGGAAGGAGACCCAGTACTTC.

Ten or more counts support this clonotype. The rearrangement links TRBV7-9 to TRBJ2-7; D remains unclear. This CDR3 region has 14 residues. Germline CDR1 is SEHNR and CDR2 is FQNEAQ (reference sequence). V lost 5 bases, J lost 2 bases, and 13 bases lay in between. The CDR3 loop reads CASSPTKVAYEQYF. CDR3 DNA: TGTGCCAGCAGCCCTACGAAGGTTGCCTACGAGCAGTACTTC.

The chain links TRBV5-1 to TRBJ1-1; D is ambiguous. The CDR3 runs to 14 residues. V gave up 3 bases and J gave up 0 bases, with 9 bases separating them. CDR1 SGHRS and CDR2 YFSETQ come from the germline V gene. CDR3 bases: TGCGCCAGCAGCTCCGGGCTCATGAACACTGAAGCTTTCTTT. Residues: CASSSGLMNTEAFF.